This is a list of T cell receptor beta chains from one sample in a study of PD-L1 blockade in urothelial cancer. The data were produced by immunoSEQ multiplex PCR, yet TCRdb's version contains in-frame clones alone and is incomplete. The sample includes about 66,000 clones, 88% of them seen just once. Sequencing used PBMCs, obtained around atezolizumab (anti-PD-L1) treatment. All receptors come from a man aged 60 to 69 with urothelial cancer. Each CDR3 is given with its conserved first and last residue. A D gene is named only where the DNA matches it firmly. Clone size is shown for a subset of rows, as once, few, many or a class of expanded clone.

D gene	clone size	V gene	J gene	CDR3 protein	CDR3 DNA
NA	NA	TRBV2	TRBJ1-1	CASSSDSKTNTEAFF	TGTGCCAGCAGTTCGGACAGCAAAACTAACACTGAAGCTTTCTTT
NA	NA	TRBV6-1	TRBJ2-7	CASRTSWRNLYEQYF	TGTGCCAGTAGAACTAGCTGGCGGAACCTTTACGAGCAGTACTTC
TRBD1	NA	TRBV6-5	TRBJ2-3	CASSRGQGTDTQYF	TGTGCCAGCAGTCGCGGACAGGGGACAGATACGCAGTATTTT
TRBD2	NA	TRBV5-5	TRBJ2-3	CASSPGLAGVFRIEADTQYF	TGTGCCAGCAGCCCTGGACTAGCGGGGGTATTTAGGATTGAGGCAGATACGCAGTATTTT
NA	NA	TRBV7-6	TRBJ1-3	CASSSTGSAGNTIYF	TGTGCCAGCAGCTCCACAGGGAGTGCTGGAAACACCATATATTTT
NA	NA	TRBV4-1	TRBJ1-2	CASSQSSGANYGYTF	TGCGCCAGCAGCCAGAGTTCCGGAGCTAACTATGGCTACACCTTC
NA	NA	TRBV30	TRBJ1-4	CAWGLGITNEKLFF	TGTGCCTGGGGACTGGGGATAACTAATGAAAAACTGTTTTTT
TRBD2	NA	TRBV27	TRBJ2-7	CASSLGGSVYEQYF	TGTGCCAGCAGTTTGGGCGGGAGTGTCTACGAGCAGTACTTC
TRBD1	NA	TRBV27	TRBJ2-1	CASSPGTVSYNEQFF	TGTGCCAGCAGCCCCGGGACAGTCTCCTACAATGAGCAGTTCTTC
NA	NA	TRBV5-1	TRBJ1-6	CASSILGGNDSPLHF	TGCGCCAGCAGCATCTTAGGGGGAAACGATTCACCCCTCCACTTT
NA	NA	TRBV5-5	TRBJ2-3	CASSARGDFSTDTQYF	TGTGCCAGCAGCGCCAGGGGCGACTTTAGCACAGATACGCAGTATTTT
TRBD2	NA	TRBV7-2	TRBJ2-1	CASSPLAADYNEQFF	TGTGCCAGCAGCCCACTAGCGGCTGACTACAATGAGCAGTTCTTC
TRBD1	NA	TRBV27	TRBJ2-7	CASRLTGAYEQYF	TGTGCCAGCAGGCTGACAGGGGCCTACGAGCAGTACTTC
NA	NA	TRBV11-1	TRBJ2-3	CASSLEGRGDTDTQYF	TGTGCCAGCAGCTTAGAGGGCAGGGGCGACACAGATACGCAGTATTTT
TRBD1	NA	TRBV5-1	TRBJ2-2	CASSQLSGQGGELFF	TGCGCCAGCAGCCAACTGTCCGGACAGGGAGGGGAGCTGTTTTTT
TRBD1	once	TRBV4-1	TRBJ1-5	CASSQTDRAYQPQHF	TGCGCCAGCAGCCAAACGGACAGGGCATATCAGCCCCAGCATTTT
TRBD2	NA	TRBV27	TRBJ2-7	CASSLLAGGPRSYEQYF	TGTGCCAGCAGTTTACTAGCGGGAGGGCCCCGCTCCTACGAGCAGTACTTC
NA	once	TRBV7-3	TRBJ2-2	CASSPSATATGELFF	TGTGCCAGCAGCCCGTCCGCAACTGCTACCGGGGAGCTGTTTTTT
TRBD1	NA	TRBV11-2	TRBJ2-2	CASSFRSLGQGAPGELFF	TGTGCCAGCAGCTTTAGGTCGTTGGGACAGGGGGCGCCCGGGGAGCTGTTTTTT
TRBD2	once	TRBV4-3	TRBJ2-7	CASSLSGRDTYEQYF	TGCGCCAGCAGCCTAAGCGGGAGGGATACCTACGAGCAGTACTTC
TRBD1	NA	TRBV4-1	TRBJ2-3	CASSQEGQVASTDTQYF	TGCGCCAGCAGCCAAGAAGGACAGGTGGCTAGCACAGATACGCAGTATTTT
NA	NA	TRBV28	TRBJ2-2	CASSLALDCGGFIGELFF	TGTGCCAGCAGTTTGGCCCTGGACTGTGGAGGGTTTATCGGGGAGCTGTTTTTT
NA	NA	TRBV15	TRBJ1-3	CATSRDHGDGSTIYF	TGTGCCACCAGCAGAGATCACGGCGATGGGAGCACCATATATTTT
TRBD2	NA	TRBV7-2	TRBJ2-1	CASSFQRGAYNEQFF	TGTGCCAGCAGCTTCCAGCGGGGAGCCTACAATGAGCAGTTCTTC
NA	NA	TRBV7-9	TRBJ1-2	CASSFGSGYTF	TGTGCCAGCAGCTTTGGTAGTGGCTACACCTTC